The source of this T cell receptor beta chain is a study of OX40 agonist ivuxolimab in advanced cancers. Study background: The study enrolled dose-escalation patients with hepatocellular carcinoma, melanoma, renal cell or head and neck cancer.

With baseline, cycle 4 day 1, and cycle 7 day 1 as timepoints, blood was sampled. Produced via immunoSEQ multiplex PCR; TCRdb's table is partial and in-frame only. Of about 28,000 clones listed, approximately 88% are singletons. Points from the study as a whole: At 0.1 to 3.0 mg/kg, clonal expansion of CD4+ and CD8+ blood T cells had occurred by week 6. In the 0.1-3.0 mg/kg groups, partial responders showed among the lowest expansion.

A word on this clone: Its antigen is not identified.

The sequence was collected from an adult with an advanced solid tumor such as melanoma, head and neck, liver or kidney cancer. Source: CD4+ or CD8+ T cells sorted from blood, taken in a trial of the OX40 agonist ivuxolimab.

The CDR3 DNA reads as TGCGCCAGCAGCTTTGGGACAGGGAAAAACATTCAGTACTTC. Protein: CASSFGTGKNIQYF. The chain carries TRBV4-3 and TRBJ2-4; 9 bases line up with TRBD1. Trimming cost V 5 bases and J 4 bases; bases outside gene matches: 3. Per germline, CDR1 LGHNA and CDR2 YSLEER. This CDR3 has 14 amino acids.